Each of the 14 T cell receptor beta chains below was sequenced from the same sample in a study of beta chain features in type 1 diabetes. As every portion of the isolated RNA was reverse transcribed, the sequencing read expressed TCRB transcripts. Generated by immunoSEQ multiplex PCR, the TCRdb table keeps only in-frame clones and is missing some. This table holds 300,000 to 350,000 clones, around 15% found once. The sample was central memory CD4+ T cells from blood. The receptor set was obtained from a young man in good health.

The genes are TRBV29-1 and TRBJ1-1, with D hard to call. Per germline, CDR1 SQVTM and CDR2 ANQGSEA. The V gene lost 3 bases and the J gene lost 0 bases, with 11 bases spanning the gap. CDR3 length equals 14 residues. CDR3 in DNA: TGCAGCGTTGACATACAGAGCTTGAACACTGAAGCTTTCTTT. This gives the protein CSVDIQSLNTEAFF.

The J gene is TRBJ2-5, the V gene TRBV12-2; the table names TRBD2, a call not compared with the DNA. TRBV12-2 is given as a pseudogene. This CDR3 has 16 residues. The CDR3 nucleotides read TGTGCAAGTCGCTTAGGGCTGGGACTTCATCAAGAGACCCAGTACTTC. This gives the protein CASRLGLGLHQETQYF.

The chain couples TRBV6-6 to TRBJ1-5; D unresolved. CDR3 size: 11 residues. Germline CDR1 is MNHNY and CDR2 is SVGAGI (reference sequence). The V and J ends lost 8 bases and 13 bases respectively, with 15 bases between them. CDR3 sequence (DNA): TGTGCCAGCGGGTCTGGGGTCCGGCAGCATTTT. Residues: CASGSGVRQHF.

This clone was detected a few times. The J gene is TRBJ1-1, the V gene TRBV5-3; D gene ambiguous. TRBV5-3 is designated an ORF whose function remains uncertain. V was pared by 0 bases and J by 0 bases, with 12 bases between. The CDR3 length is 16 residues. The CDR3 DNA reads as TGTGCCAGAAGCTTGGTGTCCGCGGAGATGAACACTGAAGCTTTCTTT. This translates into CARSLVSAEMNTEAFF.

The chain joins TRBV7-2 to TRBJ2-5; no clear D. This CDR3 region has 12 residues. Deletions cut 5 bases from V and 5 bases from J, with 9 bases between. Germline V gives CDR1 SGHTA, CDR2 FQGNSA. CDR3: CASSPPYETQYF. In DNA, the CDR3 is TGTGCCAGCAGCCCACCCTATGAGACCCAGTACTTC.

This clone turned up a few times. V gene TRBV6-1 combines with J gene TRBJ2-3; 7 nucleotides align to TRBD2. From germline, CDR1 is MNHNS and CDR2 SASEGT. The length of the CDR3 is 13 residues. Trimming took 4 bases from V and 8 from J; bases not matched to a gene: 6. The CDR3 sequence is CASSGEGLPTQYF. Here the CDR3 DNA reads TGTGCCAGCAGTGGGGAGGGACTCCCTACGCAGTATTTT.

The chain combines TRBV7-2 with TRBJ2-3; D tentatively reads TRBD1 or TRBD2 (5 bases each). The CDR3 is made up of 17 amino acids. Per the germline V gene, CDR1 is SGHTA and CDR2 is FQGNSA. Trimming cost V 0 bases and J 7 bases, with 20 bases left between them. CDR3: CASSLAGTGKSQYTQYF. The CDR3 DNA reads TGTGCCAGCAGCTTAGCGGGGACGGGCAAATCTCAATATACGCAGTATTTT.

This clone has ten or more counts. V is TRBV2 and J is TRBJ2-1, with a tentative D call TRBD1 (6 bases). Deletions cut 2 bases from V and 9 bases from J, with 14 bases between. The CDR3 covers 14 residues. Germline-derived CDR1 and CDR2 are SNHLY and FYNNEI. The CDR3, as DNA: TGTGCCAGCAGTGAACAGGGGCCCTCCCCTGAGCAGTTCTTC. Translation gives CASSEQGPSPEQFF.

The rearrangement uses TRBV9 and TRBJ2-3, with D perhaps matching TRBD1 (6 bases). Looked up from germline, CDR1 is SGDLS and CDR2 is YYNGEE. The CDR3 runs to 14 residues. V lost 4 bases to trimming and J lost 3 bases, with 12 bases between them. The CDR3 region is CASSPGAGTDTQYF. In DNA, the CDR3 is TGTGCCAGCAGCCCAGGGGCCGGGACAGATACGCAGTATTTT.

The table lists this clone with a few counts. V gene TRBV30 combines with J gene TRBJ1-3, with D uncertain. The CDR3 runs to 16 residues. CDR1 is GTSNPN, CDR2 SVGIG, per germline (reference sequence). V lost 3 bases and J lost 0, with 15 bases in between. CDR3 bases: TGTGCCTGGAGGCCCCCCCCGGGTAGCTCTGGAAACACCATATATTTT. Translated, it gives CAWRPPPGSSGNTIYF.

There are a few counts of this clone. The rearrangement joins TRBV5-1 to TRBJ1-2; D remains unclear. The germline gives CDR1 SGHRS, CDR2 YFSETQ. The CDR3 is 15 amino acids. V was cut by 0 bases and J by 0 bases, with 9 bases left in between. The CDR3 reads CASSLAPTANYGYTF. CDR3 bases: TGCGCCAGCAGCTTGGCCCCCACAGCTAACTATGGCTACACCTTC.

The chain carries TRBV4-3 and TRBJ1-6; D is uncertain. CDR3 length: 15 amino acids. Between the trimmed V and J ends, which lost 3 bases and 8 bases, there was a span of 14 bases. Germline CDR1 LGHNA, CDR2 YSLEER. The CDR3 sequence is CASSQTDGGDSPLHF. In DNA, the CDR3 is TGCGCCAGCAGCCAGACGGACGGTGGGGATTCACCCCTCCACTTT.

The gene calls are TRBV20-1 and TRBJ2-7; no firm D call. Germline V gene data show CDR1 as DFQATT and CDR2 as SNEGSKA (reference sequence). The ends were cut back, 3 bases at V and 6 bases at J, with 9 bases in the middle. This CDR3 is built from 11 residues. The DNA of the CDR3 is TGCAGTGCTAGCTCGTCCCGCGAGCAGTACTTC. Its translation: CSASSSREQYF.

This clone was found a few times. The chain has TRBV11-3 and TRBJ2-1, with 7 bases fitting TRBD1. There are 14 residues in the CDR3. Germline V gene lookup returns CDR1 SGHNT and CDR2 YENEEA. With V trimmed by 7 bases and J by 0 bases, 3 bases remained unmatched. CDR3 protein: CASMGDSSYNEQFF. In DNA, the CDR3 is TGTGCCAGCATGGGGGACAGCTCCTACAATGAGCAGTTCTTC.